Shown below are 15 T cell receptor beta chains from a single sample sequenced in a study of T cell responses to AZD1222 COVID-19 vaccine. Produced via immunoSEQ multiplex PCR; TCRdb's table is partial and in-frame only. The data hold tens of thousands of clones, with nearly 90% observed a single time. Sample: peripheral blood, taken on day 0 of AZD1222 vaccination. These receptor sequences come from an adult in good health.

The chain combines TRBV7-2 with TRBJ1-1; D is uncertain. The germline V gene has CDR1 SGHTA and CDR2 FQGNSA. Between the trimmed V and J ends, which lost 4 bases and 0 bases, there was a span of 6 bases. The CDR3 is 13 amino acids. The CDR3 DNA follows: TGTGCCAGCAGCTCCCGGGTGAACACTGAAGCTTTCTTT. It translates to CASSSRVNTEAFF.

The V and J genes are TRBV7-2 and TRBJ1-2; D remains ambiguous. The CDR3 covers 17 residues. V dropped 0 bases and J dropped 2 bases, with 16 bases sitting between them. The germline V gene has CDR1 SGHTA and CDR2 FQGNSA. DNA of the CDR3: TGTGCCAGCAGCTTAGCGAGGCTGGAGCCCCGAAACTATGGCTACACCTTC. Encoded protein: CASSLARLEPRNYGYTF.

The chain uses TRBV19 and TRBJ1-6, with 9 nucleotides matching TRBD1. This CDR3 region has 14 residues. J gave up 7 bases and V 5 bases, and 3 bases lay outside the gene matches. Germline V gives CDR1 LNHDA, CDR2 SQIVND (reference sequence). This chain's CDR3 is CASSGTGPNSPLHF. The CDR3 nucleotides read TGTGCCAGTAGTGGGACAGGGCCCAATTCACCCCTCCACTTT. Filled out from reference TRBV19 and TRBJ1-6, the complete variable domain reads DGGITQSPKYLFRKEGQNVTLSCEQNLNHDAMYWYRQDPGQGLRLIYYSQIVNDFQKGDIAEGYSVSREKKESFPLTVTSAQKNPTAFYLCASSGTGPNSPLHFGNGTRLTVT.

In nucleotides, the CDR3 is TGTGCCAGTAGTATAACTGGGTACAATGAGCAGTTCTTC. Translated: CASSITGYNEQFF. The chain carries TRBV19 and TRBJ2-1; D is uncertain. The CDR3 extends over 13 amino acids. V was trimmed by 2 bases and J by 4 bases, leaving 6 bases between them. Germline lookup yields CDR1 LNHDA and CDR2 SQIVND (reference sequence).

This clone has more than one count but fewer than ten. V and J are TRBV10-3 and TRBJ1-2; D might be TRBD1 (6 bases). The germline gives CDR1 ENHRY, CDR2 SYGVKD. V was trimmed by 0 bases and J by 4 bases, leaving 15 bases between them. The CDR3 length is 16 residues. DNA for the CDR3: TGTGCCATCAGTGAGTCCCCCGGGGGGGGCGGCTATGGCTACACCTTC. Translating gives CAISESPGGGGYGYTF.

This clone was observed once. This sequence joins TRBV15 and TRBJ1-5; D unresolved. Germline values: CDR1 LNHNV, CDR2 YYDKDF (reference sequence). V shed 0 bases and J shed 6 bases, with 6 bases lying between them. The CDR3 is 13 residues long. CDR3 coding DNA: TGTGCCACCAGCAGAGAGGCCACTCAGCCCCAGCATTTT. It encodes CATSREATQPQHF. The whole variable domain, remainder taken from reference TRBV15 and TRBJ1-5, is DAMVIQNPRYQVTQFGKPVTLSCSQTLNHNVMYWYQQKSSQAPKLLFHYYDKDFNNEADTPDNFQSRRPNTSFCFLDIRSPGLGDTAMYLCATSREATQPQHFGDGTRLSIL.

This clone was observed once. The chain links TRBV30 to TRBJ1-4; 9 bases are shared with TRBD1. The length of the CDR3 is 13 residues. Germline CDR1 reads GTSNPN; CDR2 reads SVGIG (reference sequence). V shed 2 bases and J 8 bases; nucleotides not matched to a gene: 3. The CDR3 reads CAWSYRGREKLFF. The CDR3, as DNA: TGTGCCTGGAGTTACAGGGGGCGCGAAAAACTGTTTTTT. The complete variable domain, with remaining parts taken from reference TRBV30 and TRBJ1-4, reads SQTIHQWPATLVQPVGSPLSLECTVEGTSNPNLYWYRQAAGRGLQLLFYSVGIGQISSEVPQNLSASRPQDRQFILSSKKLLLSDSGFYLCAWSYRGREKLFFGSGTQLSVL.

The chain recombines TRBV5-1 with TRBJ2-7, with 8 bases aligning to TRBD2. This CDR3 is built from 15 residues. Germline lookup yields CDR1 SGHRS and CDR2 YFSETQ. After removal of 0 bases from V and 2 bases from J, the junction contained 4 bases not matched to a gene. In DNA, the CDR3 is TGCGCCAGCAGCTTGGGCGGGGGGTCCACCTACGAGCAGTACTTC. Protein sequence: CASSLGGGSTYEQYF.

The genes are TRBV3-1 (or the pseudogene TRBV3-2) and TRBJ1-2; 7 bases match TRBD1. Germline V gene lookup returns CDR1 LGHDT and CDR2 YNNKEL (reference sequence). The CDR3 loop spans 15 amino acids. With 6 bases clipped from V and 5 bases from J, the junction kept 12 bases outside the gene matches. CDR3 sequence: CASRHRDSGLYGYTF. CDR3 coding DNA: TGTGCCAGCAGGCACCGGGACAGCGGTCTTTATGGCTACACCTTC.

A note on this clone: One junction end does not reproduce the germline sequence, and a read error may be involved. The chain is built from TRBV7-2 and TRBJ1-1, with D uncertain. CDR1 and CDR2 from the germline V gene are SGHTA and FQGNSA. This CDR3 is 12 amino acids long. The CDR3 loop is CASSLSNSEAFF. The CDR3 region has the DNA TGTGCCAGCAGCTTATCTAACAGTGAAGCTTTCTTT.

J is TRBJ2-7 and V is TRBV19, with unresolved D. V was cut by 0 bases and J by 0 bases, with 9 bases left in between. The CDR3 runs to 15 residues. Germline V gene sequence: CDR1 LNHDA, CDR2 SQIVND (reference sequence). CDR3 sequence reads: CASSIDEAASYEQYF. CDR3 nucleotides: TGTGCCAGTAGTATAGATGAGGCAGCCTCCTACGAGCAGTACTTC.

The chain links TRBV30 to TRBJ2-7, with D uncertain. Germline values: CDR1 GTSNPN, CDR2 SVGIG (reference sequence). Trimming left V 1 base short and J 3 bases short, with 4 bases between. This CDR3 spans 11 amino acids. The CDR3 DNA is TGTGCCTGGAGTGCCAGCTACGAGCAGTACTTC. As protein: CAWSASYEQYF.

This CDR3 reads CASSQDLNTGELFF. Written as DNA, the CDR3 is TGTGCCAGCAGCCAAGACCTGAACACCGGGGAGCTGTTTTTT. This rearrangement joins TRBV3-1 (or the pseudogene TRBV3-2) to TRBJ2-2; D ambiguous. Germline V gene data show CDR1 as LGHDT and CDR2 as YNNKEL (reference sequence). The V end was cut by 0 bases, the J end by 1 base, with 3 bases between. This CDR3 is built from 14 residues.

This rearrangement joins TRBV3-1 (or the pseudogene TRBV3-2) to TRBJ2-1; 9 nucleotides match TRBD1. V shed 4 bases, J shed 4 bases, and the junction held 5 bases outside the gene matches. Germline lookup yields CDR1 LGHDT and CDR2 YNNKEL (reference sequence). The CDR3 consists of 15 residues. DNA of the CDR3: TGTGCCAGCAGCCTACAGGGGGCAGGGTACAATGAGCAGTTCTTC. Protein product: CASSLQGAGYNEQFF.

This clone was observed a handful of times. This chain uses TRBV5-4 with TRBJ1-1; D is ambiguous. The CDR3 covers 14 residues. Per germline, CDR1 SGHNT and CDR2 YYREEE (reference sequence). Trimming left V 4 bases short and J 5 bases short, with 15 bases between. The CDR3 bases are TGTGCCAGCAGCCCGCCCGGGGTTTTAACTGAAGCTTTCTTT. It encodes CASSPPGVLTEAFF.